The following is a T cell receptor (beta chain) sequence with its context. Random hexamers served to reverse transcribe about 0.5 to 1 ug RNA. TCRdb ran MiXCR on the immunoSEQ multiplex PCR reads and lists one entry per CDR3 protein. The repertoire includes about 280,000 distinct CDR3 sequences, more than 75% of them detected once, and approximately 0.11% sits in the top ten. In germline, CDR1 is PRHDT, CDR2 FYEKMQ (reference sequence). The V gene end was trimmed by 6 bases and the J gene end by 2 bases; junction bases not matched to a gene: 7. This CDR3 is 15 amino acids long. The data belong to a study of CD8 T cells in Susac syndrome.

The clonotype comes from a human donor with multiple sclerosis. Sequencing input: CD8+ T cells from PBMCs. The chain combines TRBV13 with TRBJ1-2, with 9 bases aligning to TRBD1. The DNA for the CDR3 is TGTGCCAGCAGAGACCTCGGACAGGGGAACTATGGCTACACCTTC. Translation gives CASRDLGQGNYGYTF. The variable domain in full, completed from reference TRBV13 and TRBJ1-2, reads AAGVIQSPRHLIKEKRETATLKCYPIPRHDTVYWYQQGPGQDPQFLISFYEKMQSDKGSIPDRFSAQQFSDYHSELNMSSLELGDSALYFCASRDLGQGNYGYTFGSGTRLTVV.